This record covers a single T cell receptor (beta chain). Its cognate antigen is unknown. Authors of the study amplified TCR beta CDR3 regions from RNA transcripts. Primed by the HTBI set, a first-round RT-PCR was run on the TCR CDR3. Each CDR3 protein is one row after TCRdb ran MiXCR on the multiplex PCR reads. The table records about 560,000 distinct CDR3 sequences, 16% of them present only once. This entry comes from a study of T cells in Graves' hyperthyroidism and ophthalmopathy. There are 14 residues in the CDR3. Germline V gene data show CDR1 as MNHEY and CDR2 as SMNVEV (reference sequence). Trimming shortened V by 4 bases and J by 4 bases, and 10 bases separated the two germline ends. Study-wide results and caveats: Classification by a 13 V-J model distinguished ophthalmopathy from stable hyperthyroidism.

V and J are TRBV27 and TRBJ2-2; TRBD1 or TRBD2 may be the D gene (5 bases each). The TCR sequence derives from a young woman with Graves' hyperthyroidism. The sequencing sample was made of blood. In DNA form, the CDR3 reads TGTGCCAGCAGTTGGGACGGACTCACCGGGGAGCTGTTTTTT. It specifies CASSWDGLTGELFF.